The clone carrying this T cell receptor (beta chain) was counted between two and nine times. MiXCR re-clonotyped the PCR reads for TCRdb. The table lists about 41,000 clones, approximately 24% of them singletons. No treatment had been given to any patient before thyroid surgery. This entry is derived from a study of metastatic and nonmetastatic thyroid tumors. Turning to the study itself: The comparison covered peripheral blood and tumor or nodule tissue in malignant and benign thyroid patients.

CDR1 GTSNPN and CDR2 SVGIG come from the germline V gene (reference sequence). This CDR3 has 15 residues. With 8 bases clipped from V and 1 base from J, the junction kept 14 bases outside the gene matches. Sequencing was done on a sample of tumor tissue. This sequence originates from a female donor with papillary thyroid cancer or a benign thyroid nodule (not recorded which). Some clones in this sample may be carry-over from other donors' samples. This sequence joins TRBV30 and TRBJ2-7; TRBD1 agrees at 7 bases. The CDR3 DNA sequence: TGTGCCACGACGGCGGACAGGCCGGGGTCCTACGAGCAGTACTTC. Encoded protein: CATTADRPGSYEQYF.